This T cell receptor beta chain was profiled in a study of blood T cells in healthy people across ages. This clonotype occurred a few times. With V trimmed by 2 bases and J by 3 bases, 12 bases remained unmatched. Germline values: CDR1 SGHAT, CDR2 FQNNGV. This CDR3 comprises 18 residues. Russia was home to the donors, healthy Caucasian individuals aged 6 to 90. Investigators took about 9.1 milliliters of peripheral blood from every donor. Sample-barcoded 5' priming and a J-beta primer mix drove a second PCR of 7 to 11 cycles. Each cDNA molecule, via a template-switch adaptor with 12 random nucleotides, was tagged. TCRdb itself ran the 5' RACE reads through MiXCR, one entry per CDR3 protein. The sample has under 800,000 distinct CDR3 sequences; over 20% are singletons.

The receptor was isolated from a man in his 70s in good health. The chain has TRBV11-2 and TRBJ2-3; 9 bases are a match to TRBD2. Sequenced sample: blood. CDR3 amino acids: CASSLRPAREGSTDTQYF. In nucleotides, the CDR3 is TGTGCCAGCAGCTTACGTCCCGCGCGGGAGGGTAGTACAGATACGCAGTATTTT.